Here is one TCR beta chain with its context. This sample was included in a study of OX40 agonist ivuxolimab in advanced cancers. This CDR3 is 16 amino acids long. Germline CDR1 and CDR2: SGHRS and YFSETQ. Trimming cost V 1 base and J 9 bases; bases outside gene matches: 13. Repertoires were generated with immunoSEQ multiplex PCR, while TCRdb's copy carries only in-frame clones and drops some. The sample shows about 36,000 clones, about 87% of them seen only once. This sample comprised CD4+ or CD8+ T cells sorted from blood, obtained in a trial of the OX40 agonist ivuxolimab. The rearrangement links TRBV5-1 to TRBJ2-3; 8 positions match TRBD1. The clonotype comes from an adult with an advanced solid tumor such as melanoma, head and neck, liver or kidney cancer. CDR3: CASSLSGGAGHLTQYF. As DNA, the CDR3 is TGCGCCAGCAGCTTGTCAGGGGGCGCAGGCCACCTAACGCAGTATTTT. Complete variable domain (other parts from reference TRBV5-1 and TRBJ2-3): KAGVTQTPRYLIKTRGQQVTLSCSPISGHRSVSWYQQTPGQGLQFLFEYFSETQRNKGNFPGRFSGRQFSNSRSEMNVSTLELGDSALYLCASSLSGGAGHLTQYFGPGTRLTVL.